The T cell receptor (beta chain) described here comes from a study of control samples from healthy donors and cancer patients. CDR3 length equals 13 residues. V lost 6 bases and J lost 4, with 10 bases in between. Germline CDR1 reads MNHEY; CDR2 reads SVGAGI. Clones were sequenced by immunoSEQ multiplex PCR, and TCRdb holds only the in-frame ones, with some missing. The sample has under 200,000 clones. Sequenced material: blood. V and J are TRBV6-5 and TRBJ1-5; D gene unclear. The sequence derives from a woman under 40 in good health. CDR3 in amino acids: CASRLQRNQPQHF. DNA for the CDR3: TGTGCCAGCAGACTACAAAGAAATCAGCCCCAGCATTTT.